The 31 T cell receptor beta chains given below trace back to one sample, sequenced in a study of blood T cell repertoires in COVID-19. Sequenced by immunoSEQ multiplex PCR; TCRdb stores in-frame clones only, minus some. The profile shows around 250,000 clones, roughly 84% of them singletons. Sequencing input: peripheral blood. These receptors came from a woman between 35 and 50 years old who had recovered from COVID-19.

The J gene is TRBJ2-1, the V gene TRBV5-1; 9 bases line up with TRBD2. V shed 5 bases, J shed 4 bases, and the junction held 10 bases outside the gene matches. The CDR3 spans 16 residues. In germline, CDR1 is SGHRS, CDR2 YFSETQ. The CDR3 DNA is TGCGCCAGCAGTCCCGCTCTAGCGGGGTTATACAATGAGCAGTTCTTC. It translates to CASSPALAGLYNEQFF.

This chain connects TRBV5-6 to TRBJ2-5, with 8 nucleotides matching TRBD1. J lost 5 bases, V lost 0 bases, and 15 bases had no gene match. The CDR3 spans 18 residues. Germline CDR1 is SGHDT and CDR2 is YYEEEE. The CDR3 DNA reads TGTGCCAGCAGCTTGGGGGCCCGACAGGGGATTATCGGGGAGACCCAGTACTTC. Translating it yields CASSLGARQGIIGETQYF.

The chain joins TRBV4-1 to TRBJ1-3; 12 bases agree with TRBD1. Trimming cost V 5 bases and J 4 bases; bases outside gene matches: 6. Germline assignment: CDR1 MGHRA and CDR2 YSYEKL. The CDR3 extends over 16 amino acids. CDR3 coding DNA: TGCGCCAGCAGCAGGGGACAGGGGGCGAGGGGAAACACCATATATTTT. Translation: CASSRGQGARGNTIYF.

The V gene is TRBV10-3, the J gene TRBJ1-4, with TRBD1 identical over 12 bases. The ends lost 4 bases at V and 7 bases at J; junction bases unmatched: 13. The CDR3 runs to 18 residues. Germline V gives CDR1 ENHRY, CDR2 SYGVKD. CDR3 sequence: CAISARVGQGANPEKLFF. For the CDR3, the DNA is TGTGCCATCAGTGCGAGGGTGGGACAGGGGGCGAATCCTGAAAAACTGTTTTTT.

This CDR3 is CASRVETDSYEQYF. In DNA, the CDR3 is TGTGCCAGCAGAGTGGAGACAGACTCCTACGAGCAGTACTTC. The chain couples TRBV2 to TRBJ2-7; tentative D call: TRBD1 (5 bases). The CDR3 is 14 residues long. In germline, CDR1 is SNHLY, CDR2 FYNNEI. Trimming removed 6 bases from V and 0 bases from J, with 12 bases in between.

The chain employs TRBV5-4 and TRBJ2-2; 8 nucleotides agree with TRBD1. CDR1 is SGHNT and CDR2 is YYREEE in the germline V gene (reference sequence). The V gene end was trimmed by 6 bases and the J gene end by 1 base; junction bases not matched to a gene: 5. CDR3 length: 15 amino acids. The CDR3 DNA reads as TGTGCCAGCAAGGCACAGGGGGGGAACACCGGGGAGCTGTTTTTT. Translated, it gives CASKAQGGNTGELFF. Supplemented by reference TRBV5-4 and TRBJ2-2, the full variable domain reads ETGVTQSPTHLIKTRGQQVTLRCSSQSGHNTVSWYQQALGQGPQFIFQYYREEENGRGNFPPRFSGLQFPNYSSELNVNALELDDSALYLCASKAQGGNTGELFFGEGSRLTVL.

The V and J genes are TRBV6-2 or TRBV6-3 and TRBJ1-2; D is unclear. The CDR3 runs to 12 residues. Germline lookup yields CDR1 MNHEY and CDR2 SVGEGT. Trimming removed 6 bases at V and 4 bases at J, with 9 bases between. Here the CDR3 DNA reads TGTGCCAGCAGCCAGAGGAGCTATGGCTACACCTTC. It yields the protein CASSQRSYGYTF.

This rearrangement joins TRBV10-3 to TRBJ1-1, with 7 bases lining up with TRBD1. The CDR3 runs 15 residues. V gave up 3 bases and J gave up 1 base; unmatched junction bases: 5. CDR1 and CDR2 from the germline V gene are ENHRY and SYGVKD. CDR3 in amino acids: CAISDPGQPNTEAFF. In DNA form, the CDR3 reads TGTGCCATCAGTGACCCGGGACAGCCGAACACTGAAGCTTTCTTT.

The chain is built from TRBV19 and TRBJ1-5; unclear D gene. Germline V gene data show CDR1 as LNHDA and CDR2 as SQIVND (reference sequence). V gave up 7 bases and J gave up 3 bases, with 10 bases separating them. This CDR3 region has 13 residues. CDR3 in amino acids: CASNSLNNQPQHF. The CDR3 nucleotides are TGTGCCAGTAATAGTCTCAACAATCAGCCCCAGCATTTT.

The chain carries TRBV28 and TRBJ1-5, with D possibly matching TRBD1 (5 bases). Germline V gives CDR1 MDHEN, CDR2 SYDVKM. The CDR3 loop spans 13 amino acids. V lost 2 bases and J 6 bases, leaving 8 bases between the germline ends. This CDR3 reads CASSLNQGQPQHF. The CDR3 DNA reads as TGTGCCAGCAGTTTAAATCAGGGTCAGCCCCAGCATTTT.

This chain joins TRBV4-2 and TRBJ1-2, with a weak D call TRBD1 (5 bases). CDR3 length equals 16 residues. The germline gives CDR1 LGHNA, CDR2 YNFKEQ. Trimming stripped 0 bases from V and 0 bases from J, with 11 bases between. The CDR3 nucleotides read TGTGCCAGCAGCCAAGAGGACACGCCGGCTAACTATGGCTACACCTTC. This codes for CASSQEDTPANYGYTF.

The chain is built from TRBV7-8 and TRBJ1-3, with 7 bases identical to TRBD1. Trimming at V came to 5 bases and at J to 0 bases, leaving 7 bases not matched to a gene. CDR1 is SGHVS and CDR2 is FQNEAQ in the germline V gene. CDR3 size: 16 residues. CDR3 nucleotide sequence: TGTGCCAGCAGCGAACACAGGGGAATCTCTGGAAACACCATATATTTT. Amino acid sequence: CASSEHRGISGNTIYF.

This clone has ten or more counts. This chain links TRBV4-1 with TRBJ1-1; perhaps TRBD1 as D (5 bases). Germline CDR1 reads MGHRA; CDR2 reads YSYEKL. Trimming removed 0 bases from V and 4 bases from J, with 15 bases in between. The CDR3 is made up of 16 amino acids. Written as DNA, the CDR3 is TGCGCCAGCAGCCAAGATTTAAGGCTGCAGGGCACTGAAGCTTTCTTT. Translated: CASSQDLRLQGTEAFF.

The J gene is TRBJ1-5, the V gene TRBV27; a possible D gene is TRBD1 (5 bases). Trimming removed 4 bases at V and 6 bases at J, with 19 bases between. The CDR3 is made up of 16 amino acids. Per the germline V gene, CDR1 is MNHEY and CDR2 is SMNVEV (reference sequence). CDR3 sequence (DNA): TGTGCCAGCAGTTGGGTCCAGGGAGGCTTACCTCAGCCCCAGCATTTT. As protein: CASSWVQGGLPQPQHF.

The rearrangement joins TRBV6-5 to TRBJ1-3, with 9 bases lining up with TRBD1. In germline, CDR1 is MNHEY, CDR2 SVGAGI. The CDR3 covers 16 residues. V lost 4 bases, J lost 4 bases, and 8 bases stayed unmatched. The CDR3 region is CASSFSRQGVGNTIYF. CDR3 bases: TGTGCCAGCAGTTTTTCCCGACAGGGGGTCGGAAACACCATATATTTT.

The chain is built from TRBV28 and TRBJ1-1; possibly TRBD1 for D (6 bases). This CDR3 region has 11 residues. Germline V CDR1 and CDR2: MDHEN, SYDVKM. The germline V and J ends were trimmed by 10 bases and 11 bases, with 17 bases remaining between them. This chain's CDR3 is CATQWTVVAFF. The DNA for the CDR3 is TGTGCCACCCAATGGACAGTGGTGGCTTTCTTT.

V usage is TRBV11-1 and J usage is TRBJ2-5; a weak D match, TRBD2 (8 bases). Germline CDR1 is SGHAT and CDR2 is FQDESV (reference sequence). This CDR3 has 16 amino acids. V shed 5 bases and J shed 2 bases, with 18 bases lying between them. The CDR3 sequence is CASSRRGDSHQETQYF. For the CDR3, the DNA is TGTGCCAGCAGCCGGCGGGGGGACAGTCATCAAGAGACCCAGTACTTC. Full variable domain (missing parts from reference TRBV11-1 and TRBJ2-5): EAEVAQSPRYKITEKSQAVAFWCDPISGHATLYWYRQILGQGPELLVQFQDESVVDDSQLPKDRFSAERLKGVDSTLKIQPAELGDSAMYLCASSRRGDSHQETQYFGPGTRLLVL.

The V call is TRBV29-1, the J call TRBJ2-7; 9 bases line up with TRBD1. CDR3 length: 12 amino acids. Germline loops: CDR1 SQVTM, CDR2 ANQGSEA. J was trimmed by 4 bases and V by 5 bases; bases with no gene match: 3. The CDR3 sequence: CSVQQGAYEQYF. CDR3 coding DNA: TGCAGCGTTCAACAGGGGGCGTACGAGCAGTACTTC.

This rearrangement joins TRBV6-1 to TRBJ2-3, with D tentatively TRBD1 (5 bases). The CDR3 is made up of 13 amino acids. V lost 0 bases, J lost 6 bases, and 7 bases lay in between. CDR1 MNHNS and CDR2 SASEGT come from the germline V gene. The CDR3 region has the DNA TGTGCCAGCAGTGAAGCTGCAGGGGATACGCAGTATTTT. Encoded protein: CASSEAAGDTQYF.

This sequence joins TRBV4-1 and TRBJ1-1; possible D gene TRBD1, 6 bases. The V gene lost 4 bases and the J gene lost 3 bases, with 15 bases spanning the gap. Germline values: CDR1 MGHRA, CDR2 YSYEKL. The CDR3 runs to 15 residues. The CDR3 DNA follows: TGCGCCAGCAGCCCTTGGACAGCAGGTGACACTGAAGCTTTCTTT. It specifies CASSPWTAGDTEAFF.

V gene TRBV7-2 combines with J gene TRBJ1-5; D is unresolved. The CDR3 loop spans 15 amino acids. The germline V and J ends were trimmed by 5 bases and 3 bases, with 14 bases remaining between them. Germline CDR1 and CDR2: SGHTA and FQGNSA. In DNA form, the CDR3 reads TGTGCCAGCAGCCGCACCCATTCTAACAATCAGCCCCAGCATTTT. Translation: CASSRTHSNNQPQHF. The full variable domain, its missing parts supplied by reference TRBV7-2 and TRBJ1-5, is GAGVSQSPSNKVTEKGKDVELRCDPISGHTALYWYRQSLGQGLEFLIYFQGNSAPDKSGLPSDRFSAERTGGSVSTLTIQRTQQEDSAVYLCASSRTHSNNQPQHFGDGTRLSIL.

The rearrangement uses TRBV7-6 and TRBJ1-5; D ambiguous. The germline V gene encodes CDR1 SGHVS and CDR2 FNYEAQ. The CDR3 has 15 amino acids. The germline V and J ends were trimmed by 3 bases and 6 bases, with 15 bases remaining between them. The CDR3 coding sequence is TGTGCCAGCAGCTTGGGAGCGGGTGCCCGTCAGCCCCAGCATTTT. This translates into CASSLGAGARQPQHF. Full variable domain (rest looked up from reference TRBV7-6 and TRBJ1-5): GAGVSQSPRYKVTKRGQDVALRCDPISGHVSLYWYRQALGQGPEFLTYFNYEAQQDKSGLPNDRFSAERPEGSISTLTIQRTEQRDSAMYRCASSLGAGARQPQHFGDGTRLSIL.

The rearrangement joins TRBV7-9 to TRBJ2-7, with D possibly being TRBD2 (6 bases). Trimming took off 5 bases at V and 2 bases at J, with 10 bases between the two ends. The CDR3 spans 13 residues. Germline loops: CDR1 SEHNR, CDR2 FQNEAQ (reference sequence). The CDR3 loop is CASSGGTAYEQYF. CDR3 bases: TGTGCCAGCAGCGGGGGGACGGCCTACGAGCAGTACTTC.

The rearrangement links TRBV19 to TRBJ2-7; 7 nucleotides agree with TRBD2. CDR3 length: 12 residues. CDR1 LNHDA and CDR2 SQIVND come from the germline V gene (reference sequence). Germline trimming cut 6 bases from V and 2 bases from J; bases unmatched to any gene: 1. CDR3 DNA sequence: TGTGCCAGTAGCGGGACTACCTACGAGCAGTACTTC. Its protein is CASSGTTYEQYF.

This chain uses TRBV6-1 with TRBJ1-3; 7 nucleotides line up with TRBD1. This CDR3 is built from 16 residues. The germline gives CDR1 MNHNS, CDR2 SASEGT. V shed 3 bases, J shed 0 bases, and the junction held 5 bases outside the gene matches. The CDR3 coding sequence is TGTGCCAGCAGTGATGAGGGGGCAAGCTCTGGAAACACCATATATTTT. Its translation: CASSDEGASSGNTIYF.

The rearrangement uses TRBV3-1 (or the pseudogene TRBV3-2) and TRBJ2-7; D might be TRBD1 (6 bases). V shed 1 base and J shed 0 bases, with 10 bases lying between them. Germline V lookup: CDR1 LGHDT, CDR2 YNNKEL (reference sequence). The CDR3 sequence is 15 residues long. The CDR3 reads CASSQGQGSSYEQYF. The CDR3 nucleotides are TGTGCCAGCAGCCAAGGTCAGGGGAGCTCCTACGAGCAGTACTTC.

The V call is TRBV7-9, the J call TRBJ1-6, with 9 bases fitting TRBD1. CDR3 length: 15 amino acids. The germline V gene encodes CDR1 SEHNR and CDR2 FQNEAQ (reference sequence). The junction had 2 bases not matched to a gene; V was cut back by 1 base and J by 7 bases. CDR3 DNA sequence: TGTGCCAGCAGCTTAGAGGGACAGGGAAATTCACCCCTCCACTTT. Translating it yields CASSLEGQGNSPLHF.

CDR3 loop: CASSVGQNTDTQYF. The CDR3 bases are TGTGCCAGCAGCGTAGGACAGAACACAGATACGCAGTATTTT. This chain joins TRBV9 and TRBJ2-3; D is possibly TRBD1 (5 bases). Trimming cost V 0 bases and J 2 bases, with 7 bases left between them. The CDR3 has 14 amino acids. CDR1 is SGDLS and CDR2 is YYNGEE in the germline V gene.

The chain couples TRBV12-3 or TRBV12-4 to TRBJ1-4; D not resolved. CDR3 length: 11 amino acids. Between the trimmed V and J ends, which lost 6 bases and 5 bases, there was a span of 4 bases. The CDR3 reads CASSQNEKLFF. In nucleotides, the CDR3 is TGTGCCAGCAGCCAAAATGAAAAACTGTTTTTT.

The chain uses TRBV9 and TRBJ2-5; possible D gene TRBD1, 6 bases. The CDR3 runs 14 residues. The ends were cut back, 3 bases at V and 5 bases at J, with 14 bases in the middle. Germline CDR1 reads SGDLS; CDR2 reads YYNGEE. Here the CDR3 DNA reads TGTGCCAGCAGCGCCGACACCGACAGGGAGACCCAGTACTTC. This translates into CASSADTDRETQYF.

The V and J genes are TRBV15 and TRBJ2-1; D is ambiguous. The CDR3 consists of 13 residues. The germline V and J ends were trimmed by 3 bases and 0 bases, with 3 bases remaining between them. Germline CDR1 and CDR2: LNHNV and YYDKDF (reference sequence). The DNA of the CDR3 is TGTGCCACCAGCAGGGCCTCCTACAATGAGCAGTTCTTC. It yields the protein CATSRASYNEQFF.